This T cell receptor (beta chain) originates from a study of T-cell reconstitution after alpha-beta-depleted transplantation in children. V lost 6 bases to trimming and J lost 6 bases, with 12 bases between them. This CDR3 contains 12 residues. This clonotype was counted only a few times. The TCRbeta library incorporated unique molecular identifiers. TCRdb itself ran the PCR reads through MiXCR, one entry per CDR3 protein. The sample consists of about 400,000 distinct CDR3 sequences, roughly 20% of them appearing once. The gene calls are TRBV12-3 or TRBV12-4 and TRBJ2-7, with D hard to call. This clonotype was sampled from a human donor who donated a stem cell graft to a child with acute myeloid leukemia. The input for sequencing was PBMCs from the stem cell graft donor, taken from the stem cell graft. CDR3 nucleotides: TGTGCCAGCAGCCCGATTATCTGCGAGCAGTACTTC. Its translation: CASSPIICEQYF.